Reported below is one T cell receptor beta chain. The entry originates in a study of OX40 agonist ivuxolimab in advanced cancers. Across the study: A mean age of 60 years, range about 20 to 85, was recorded, and approximately 80% were male. A history of anti-PD-1, anti-PD-L1 or anti-CTLA-4 therapy was acceptable, and 40% to 45% had some. Three patients showed partial responses: one hepatocellular carcinoma and two cutaneous melanoma cases.

Germline V CDR1 and CDR2: GTSNPN, SVGIG (reference sequence). V lost 1 base, J lost 3 bases, and 2 bases stayed unmatched. CDR3 length equals 13 residues. TCRdb's copy holds only in-frame clones and misses some; the assay was immunoSEQ multiplex PCR. Here the sample spans roughly 80,000 clones, about nine tenths being singletons. The chain combines TRBV30 with TRBJ1-1, with 7 bases lining up with TRBD1. The source material was CD4+ or CD8+ T cells sorted from blood, sampled in a trial of the OX40 agonist ivuxolimab. The receptor was derived from an adult with an advanced solid tumor such as melanoma, head and neck, liver or kidney cancer. CDR3 bases: TGTGCCTGGAGTGGGCAGGGGGACACTGAAGCTTTCTTT. Amino acids: CAWSGQGDTEAFF.